Given below is one T cell receptor (beta chain) in context. Its specificity is unknown. This record comes from a study of chemoradiotherapy in HPV16-positive cancers. Study information: A couple of HPV16-positive patients' cells yielded candidate HPV-specific clones and common motifs.

This CDR3 region has 12 residues. Unmatched junction bases numbered 3, after V lost 5 bases and J lost 7 bases. Germline V gene data show CDR1 as SEHNR and CDR2 as FQNEAQ (reference sequence). Produced via immunoSEQ multiplex PCR; TCRdb's table is partial and in-frame only. The sample shows some 34,000 clones, around 86% of them seen only once. General study results and limits: HPV-responsive T-cell expansion during chemoradiotherapy was linked to improved recurrence-free survival in HPV16-positive patients. Non-HPV-specific T cells did not expand in tumors during treatment, whereas candidate HPV-specific clones and E7-related motifs did.

The sequenced sample was blood, obtained from a patient who underwent chemoradiotherapy. This clonotype was obtained from a human donor with HPV-associated anogenital cancer. This rearrangement joins TRBV7-9 to TRBJ2-7; 9 bases line up with TRBD1. The CDR3 nucleotides read TGTGCCAGCAGCCAAGGACAGGGGGAGCAGTACTTC. It codes for CASSQGQGEQYF.